The 5 T cell receptor beta chains below all came from one sample that was sequenced in a study of cytomegalovirus exposure and HLA in healthy donors. PCR involved 60 Vbeta and 13 Jbeta primers. Data came from immunoSEQ multiplex PCR; TCRdb stores just in-frame clones and leaves some out. The sample table sets out 100,000 to 150,000 clones. Specimen: PBMCs. The receptor source for this set is a man aged 35-49 years in good health and CMV-seronegative.

The J gene is TRBJ2-5, the V gene TRBV6-1; tentative D call: TRBD1 (6 bases). CDR1 and CDR2 from the germline V gene are MNHNS and SASEGT. The V end lost 6 bases, the J end lost 3 bases, and 17 bases lay between the germline ends. The length of the CDR3 is 15 residues. The chain's CDR3 is CASSHSRGKEETQYF. Here the CDR3 DNA reads TGTGCCAGCAGCCACTCCAGGGGAAAAGAAGAGACCCAGTACTTC.

The chain links TRBV7-8 to TRBJ2-1; 10 bases agree with TRBD2. The trim removed 4 bases at V and 1 base at J, leaving 4 bases unmatched. Germline V lookup: CDR1 SGHVS, CDR2 FQNEAQ. CDR3 size: 16 residues. CDR3 loop: CASSYASGSSYNEQFF. In DNA, the CDR3 is TGTGCCAGCAGCTACGCTAGCGGGAGTTCCTACAATGAGCAGTTCTTC.

This chain uses TRBV10-2 with TRBJ1-4; 7 nucleotides agree with TRBD1. V shed 5 bases and J 0 bases; nucleotides not matched to a gene: 0. The CDR3 covers 14 residues. From germline, CDR1 is WSHSY and CDR2 SAAADI. The CDR3 DNA follows: TGCGCCAGCAGTCAGGGGGCAACTAATGAAAAACTGTTTTTT. This sequence encodes CASSQGATNEKLFF.

V is TRBV2 and J is TRBJ2-5, with 12 bases fitting TRBD2. Germline loops: CDR1 SNHLY, CDR2 FYNNEI. The V gene end was trimmed by 6 bases and the J gene end by 4 bases; junction bases not matched to a gene: 6. CDR3 length equals 15 residues. CDR3 coding DNA: TGTGCCAGCAGGGGGGCTAGCGGGAGGGCAGAGACCCAGTACTTC. The encoded protein is CASRGASGRAETQYF.

This rearrangement joins TRBV7-9 to TRBJ2-7; TRBD1 matches 7 bases. J was trimmed by 1 base and V by 5 bases; bases with no gene match: 8. The germline V gene has CDR1 SEHNR and CDR2 FQNEAQ (reference sequence). The CDR3 contains 15 residues. The CDR3 region has the DNA TGTGCCAGCAGCCGGTTAGGGGACAGATCCTACGAGCAGTACTTC. Translated, it gives CASSRLGDRSYEQYF.